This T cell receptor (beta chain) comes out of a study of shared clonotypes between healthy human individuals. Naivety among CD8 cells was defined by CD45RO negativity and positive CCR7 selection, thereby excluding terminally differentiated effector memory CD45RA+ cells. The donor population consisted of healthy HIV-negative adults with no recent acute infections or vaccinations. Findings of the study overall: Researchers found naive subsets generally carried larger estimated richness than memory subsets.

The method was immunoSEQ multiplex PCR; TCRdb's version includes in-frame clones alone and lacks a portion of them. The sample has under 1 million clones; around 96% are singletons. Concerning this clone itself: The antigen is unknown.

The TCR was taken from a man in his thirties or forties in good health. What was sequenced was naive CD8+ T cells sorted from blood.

CDR3 in amino acids: CASSFQQKRPTYEQYF. CDR3 DNA: TGTGCCAGCAGTTTCCAGCAGAAGCGGCCGACCTACGAGCAGTACTTC. V is TRBV28 and J is TRBJ2-7; weak D call: TRBD2 (5 bases). Trimming shortened V by 3 bases and J by 2 bases, and 17 bases separated the two germline ends. Germline V gives CDR1 MDHEN, CDR2 SYDVKM. There are 16 residues in the CDR3.